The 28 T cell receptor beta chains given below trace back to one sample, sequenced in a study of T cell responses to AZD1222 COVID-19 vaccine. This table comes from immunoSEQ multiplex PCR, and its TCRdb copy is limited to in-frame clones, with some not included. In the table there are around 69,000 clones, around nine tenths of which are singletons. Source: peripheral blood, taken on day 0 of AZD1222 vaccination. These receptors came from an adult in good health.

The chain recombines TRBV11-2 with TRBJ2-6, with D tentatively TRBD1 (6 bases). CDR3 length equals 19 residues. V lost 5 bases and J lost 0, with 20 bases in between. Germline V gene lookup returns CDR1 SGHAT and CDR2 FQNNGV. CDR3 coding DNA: TGTGCCAGCAGCACTAGAGGGGGAGTGAGGAGCTCTGGGGCCAACGTCCTGACTTTC. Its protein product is CASSTRGGVRSSGANVLTF.

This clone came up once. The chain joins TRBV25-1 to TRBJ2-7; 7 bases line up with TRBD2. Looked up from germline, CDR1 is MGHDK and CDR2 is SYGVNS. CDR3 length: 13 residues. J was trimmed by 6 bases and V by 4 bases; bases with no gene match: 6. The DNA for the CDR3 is TGTGCCAGCAGTGGGCGGGAGCAGCGCGAGCAGTACTTC. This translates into CASSGREQREQYF.

The CDR3 spells CASSPDNSPLHF. The CDR3 DNA reads TGTGCCAGCAGCCCCGATAATTCACCCCTCCACTTT. V and J are TRBV7-8 and TRBJ1-6, with no clear D. CDR1 is SGHVS and CDR2 is FQNEAQ in the germline V gene. This CDR3 has 12 residues. The V end was cut by 5 bases, the J end by 5 bases, with 4 bases between.

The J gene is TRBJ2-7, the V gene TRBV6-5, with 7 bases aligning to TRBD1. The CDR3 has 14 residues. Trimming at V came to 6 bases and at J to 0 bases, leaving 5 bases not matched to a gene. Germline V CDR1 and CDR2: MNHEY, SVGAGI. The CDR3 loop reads CASSVNRGSYEQYV. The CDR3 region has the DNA TGTGCCAGCAGCGTAAACAGGGGCTCCTACGAGCAGTACGTC.

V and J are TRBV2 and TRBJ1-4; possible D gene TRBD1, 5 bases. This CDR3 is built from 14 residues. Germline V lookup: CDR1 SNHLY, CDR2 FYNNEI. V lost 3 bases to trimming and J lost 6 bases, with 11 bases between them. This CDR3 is CASSEVGPDEKLFF. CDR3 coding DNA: TGTGCCAGCAGTGAGGTGGGGCCGGATGAAAAACTGTTTTTT. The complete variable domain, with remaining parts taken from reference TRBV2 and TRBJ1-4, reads EPEVTQTPSHQVTQMGQEVILRCVPISNHLYFYWYRQILGQKVEFLVSFYNNEISEKSEIFDDQFSVERPDGSNFTLKIRSTKLEDSAMYFCASSEVGPDEKLFFGSGTQLSVL.

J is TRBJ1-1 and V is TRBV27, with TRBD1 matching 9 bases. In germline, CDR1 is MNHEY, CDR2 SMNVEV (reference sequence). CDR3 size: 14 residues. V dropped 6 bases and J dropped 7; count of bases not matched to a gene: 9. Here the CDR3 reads CASSRHGGQGEAFF. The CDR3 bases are TGTGCCAGCAGCCGCCATGGGGGACAGGGTGAAGCTTTCTTT.

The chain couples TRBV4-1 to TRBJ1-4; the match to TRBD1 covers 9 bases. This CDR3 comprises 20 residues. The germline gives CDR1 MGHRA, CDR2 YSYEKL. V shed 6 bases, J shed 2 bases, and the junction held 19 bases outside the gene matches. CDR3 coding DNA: TGCGCCAGCAGTCGGGCAAAAGGCGACAGGGGGAGGTATACTAATGAAAAACTGTTTTTT. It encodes CASSRAKGDRGRYTNEKLFF.

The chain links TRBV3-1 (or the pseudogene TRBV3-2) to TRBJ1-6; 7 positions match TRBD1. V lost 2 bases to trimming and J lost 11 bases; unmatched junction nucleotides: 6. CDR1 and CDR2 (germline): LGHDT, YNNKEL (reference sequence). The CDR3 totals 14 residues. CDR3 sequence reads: CASSQSDRKPPLHF. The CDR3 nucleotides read TGTGCCAGCAGCCAATCGGACAGGAAACCACCCCTCCACTTT.

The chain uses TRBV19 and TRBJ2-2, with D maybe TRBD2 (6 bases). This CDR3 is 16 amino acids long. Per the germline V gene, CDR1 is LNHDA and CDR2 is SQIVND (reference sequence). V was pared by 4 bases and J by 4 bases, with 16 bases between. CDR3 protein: CASSKLAEFPTGELFF. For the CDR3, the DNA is TGTGCCAGTAGTAAATTAGCGGAGTTCCCCACCGGGGAGCTGTTTTTT.

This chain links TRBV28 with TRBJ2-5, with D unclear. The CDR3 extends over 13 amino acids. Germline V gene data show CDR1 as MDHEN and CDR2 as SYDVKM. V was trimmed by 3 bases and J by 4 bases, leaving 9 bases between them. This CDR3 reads CASSLSRPETQYF. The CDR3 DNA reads TGTGCCAGCAGTTTGAGTCGCCCAGAGACCCAGTACTTC. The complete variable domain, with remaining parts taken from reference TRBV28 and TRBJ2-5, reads DVKVTQSSRYLVKRTGEKVFLECVQDMDHENMFWYRQDPGLGLRLIYFSYDVKMKEKGDIPEGYSVSREKKERFSLILESASTNQTSMYLCASSLSRPETQYFGPGTRLLVL.

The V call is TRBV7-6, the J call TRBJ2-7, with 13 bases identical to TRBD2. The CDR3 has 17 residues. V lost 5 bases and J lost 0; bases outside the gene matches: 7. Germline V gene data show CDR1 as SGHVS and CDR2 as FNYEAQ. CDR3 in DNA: TGTGCCAGCAGCCCTGGACTAGCGGGAGCTACCTCCTACGAGCAGTACTTC. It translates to CASSPGLAGATSYEQYF. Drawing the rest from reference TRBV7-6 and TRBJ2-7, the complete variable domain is GAGVSQSPRYKVTKRGQDVALRCDPISGHVSLYWYRQALGQGPEFLTYFNYEAQQDKSGLPNDRFSAERPEGSISTLTIQRTEQRDSAMYRCASSPGLAGATSYEQYFGPGTRLTVT.

The CDR3 spells CASSVVGTQGRELFF. In DNA, the CDR3 is TGTGCCAGCAGCGTAGTAGGCACGCAGGGTAGGGAGCTGTTTTTT. The chain uses TRBV9 and TRBJ2-2; a possible D gene is TRBD1 (5 bases). The CDR3 has 15 residues. Trimming removed 0 bases at V and 9 bases at J, with 15 bases between. Germline V gene lookup returns CDR1 SGDLS and CDR2 YYNGEE.

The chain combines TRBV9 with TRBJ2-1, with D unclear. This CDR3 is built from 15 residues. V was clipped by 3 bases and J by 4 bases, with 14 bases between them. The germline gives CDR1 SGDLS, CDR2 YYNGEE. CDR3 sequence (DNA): TGTGCCAGCAGCGCCCCCGGGCATCATTACAATGAGCAGTTCTTC. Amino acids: CASSAPGHHYNEQFF.

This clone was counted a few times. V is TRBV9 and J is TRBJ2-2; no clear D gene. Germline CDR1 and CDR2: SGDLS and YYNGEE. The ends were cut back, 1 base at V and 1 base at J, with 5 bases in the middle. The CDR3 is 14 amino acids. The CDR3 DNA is TGTGCCAGCAGCGTATTGGAGAACACCGGGGAGCTGTTTTTT. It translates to CASSVLENTGELFF.

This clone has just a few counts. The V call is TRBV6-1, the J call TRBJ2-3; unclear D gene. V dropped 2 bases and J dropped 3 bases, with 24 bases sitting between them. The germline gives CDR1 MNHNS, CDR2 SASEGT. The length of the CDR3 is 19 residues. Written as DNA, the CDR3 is TGTGCCAGCAGTGAAAGGAGTCCGGTAGGAATCGGAATTACAGATACGCAGTATTTT. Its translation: CASSERSPVGIGITDTQYF.

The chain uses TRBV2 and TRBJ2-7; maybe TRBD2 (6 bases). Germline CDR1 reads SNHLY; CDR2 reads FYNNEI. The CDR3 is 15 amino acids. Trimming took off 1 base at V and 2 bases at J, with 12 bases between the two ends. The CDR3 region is CASSEEGGVPYEQYV. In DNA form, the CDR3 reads TGTGCCAGCAGTGAAGAGGGCGGGGTTCCCTACGAGCAGTACGTC.

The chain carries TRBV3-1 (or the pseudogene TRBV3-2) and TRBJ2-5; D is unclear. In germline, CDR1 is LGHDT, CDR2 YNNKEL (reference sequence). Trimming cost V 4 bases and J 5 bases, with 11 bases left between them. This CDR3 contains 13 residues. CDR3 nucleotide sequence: TGTGCCAGCAGCCCTTGGGGTCGGGAGACCCAGTACTTC. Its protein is CASSPWGRETQYF.

The chain's CDR3 is CASQSGGGGEQFF. The CDR3 DNA reads as TGTGCCAGTCAGAGCGGGGGCGGTGGGGAGCAGTTCTTC. The gene calls are TRBV19 and TRBJ2-1; TRBD2 matches 8 bases. The CDR3 contains 13 residues. Germline loops: CDR1 LNHDA, CDR2 SQIVND (reference sequence). The J segment lost 10 bases and the V segment lost 8 bases, leaving 10 bases of the junction unmatched.

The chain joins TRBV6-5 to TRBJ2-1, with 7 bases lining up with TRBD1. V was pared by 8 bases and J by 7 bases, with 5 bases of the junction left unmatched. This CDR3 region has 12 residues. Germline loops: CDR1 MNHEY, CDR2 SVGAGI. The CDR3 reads CASGTVRNEQFF. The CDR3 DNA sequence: TGTGCCAGCGGGACAGTACGAAATGAGCAGTTCTTC.

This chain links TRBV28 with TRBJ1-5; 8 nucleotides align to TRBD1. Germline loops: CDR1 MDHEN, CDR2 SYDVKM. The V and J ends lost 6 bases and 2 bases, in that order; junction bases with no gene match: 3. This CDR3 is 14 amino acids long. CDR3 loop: CASRLQGGNQPQHF. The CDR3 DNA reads TGTGCCAGCAGACTACAGGGGGGCAATCAGCCCCAGCATTTT. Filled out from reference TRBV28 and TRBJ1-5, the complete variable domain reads DVKVTQSSRYLVKRTGEKVFLECVQDMDHENMFWYRQDPGLGLRLIYFSYDVKMKEKGDIPEGYSVSREKKERFSLILESASTNQTSMYLCASRLQGGNQPQHFGDGTRLSIL.

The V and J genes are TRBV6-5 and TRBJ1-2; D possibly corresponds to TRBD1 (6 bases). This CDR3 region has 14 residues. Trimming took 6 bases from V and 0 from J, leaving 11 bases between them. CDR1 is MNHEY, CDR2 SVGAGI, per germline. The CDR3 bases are TGTGCCAGCAGGAGACAGGAGCCTAACTATGGCTACACCTTC. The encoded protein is CASRRQEPNYGYTF.

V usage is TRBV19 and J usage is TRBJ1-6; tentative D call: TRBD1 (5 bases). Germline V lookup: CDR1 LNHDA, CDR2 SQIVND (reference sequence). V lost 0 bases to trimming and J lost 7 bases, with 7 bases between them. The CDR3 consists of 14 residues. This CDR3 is CASSIDGGNSPLHF. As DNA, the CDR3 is TGTGCCAGTAGTATAGATGGGGGGAATTCACCCCTCCACTTT.

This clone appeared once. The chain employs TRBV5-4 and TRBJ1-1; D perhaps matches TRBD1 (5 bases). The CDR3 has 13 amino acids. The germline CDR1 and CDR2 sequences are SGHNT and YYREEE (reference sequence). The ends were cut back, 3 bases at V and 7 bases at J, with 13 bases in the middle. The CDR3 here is CASSSLAGDEAFF. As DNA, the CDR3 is TGTGCCAGCAGCTCCCTGGCGGGGGATGAAGCTTTCTTT.

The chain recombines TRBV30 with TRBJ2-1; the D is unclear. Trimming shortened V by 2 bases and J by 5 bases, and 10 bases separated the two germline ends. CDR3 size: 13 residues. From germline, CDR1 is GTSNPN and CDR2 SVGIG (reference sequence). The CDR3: CAWSLTMDNEQFF. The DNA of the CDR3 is TGTGCCTGGAGTCTCACAATGGACAATGAGCAGTTCTTC.

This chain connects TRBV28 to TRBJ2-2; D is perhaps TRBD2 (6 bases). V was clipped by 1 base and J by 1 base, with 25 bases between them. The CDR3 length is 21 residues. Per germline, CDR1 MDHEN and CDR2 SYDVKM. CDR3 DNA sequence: TGTGCCAGCAGTTTATCGGGGGACGGACGCCCAACGGAGGTGAACACCGGGGAGCTGTTTTTT. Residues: CASSLSGDGRPTEVNTGELFF.

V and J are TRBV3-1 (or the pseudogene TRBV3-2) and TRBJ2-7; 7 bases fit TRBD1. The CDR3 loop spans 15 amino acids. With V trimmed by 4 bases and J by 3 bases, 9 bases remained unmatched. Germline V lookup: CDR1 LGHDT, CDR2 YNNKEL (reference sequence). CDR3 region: CASSRSRDRYYEQYV. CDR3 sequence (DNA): TGTGCCAGCAGCCGGTCCCGGGACAGATACTACGAGCAGTACGTC.

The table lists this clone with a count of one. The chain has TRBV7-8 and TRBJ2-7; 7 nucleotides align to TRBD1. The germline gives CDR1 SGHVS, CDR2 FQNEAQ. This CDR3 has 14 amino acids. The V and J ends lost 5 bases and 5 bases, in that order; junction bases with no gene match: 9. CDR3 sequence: CASSEGAGEDEQYF. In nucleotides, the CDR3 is TGTGCCAGCAGCGAGGGGGCAGGGGAAGACGAGCAGTACTTC.

The CDR3 sequence: CASSLARANEKLFF. CDR3 sequence (DNA): TGTGCCAGCAGCTTAGCACGGGCTAATGAAAAACTGTTTTTT. The chain combines TRBV7-2 with TRBJ1-4; no clear D gene. The CDR3 spans 14 residues. Deletions cut 0 bases from V and 3 bases from J, with 5 bases between. CDR1 and CDR2 (germline): SGHTA, FQGNSA.